Described below is a single T cell receptor (beta chain) sequence and its context. Its antigen remains unidentified. Amplification used 60 Vbeta primers and 13 Jbeta primers. Clones were read by immunoSEQ multiplex PCR, and TCRdb kept only the in-frame ones, dropping some. The sample has 120,000 to 150,000 clones, approximately 72% seen once. These data originate in a study of cytomegalovirus exposure and HLA in healthy donors. The study's findings and limits: Testing in vitro showed a few CMV-associated chains specific for CMV antigens. Among TCR beta chains, those listed as cytomegalovirus-associated numbered over 150.

From germline, CDR1 is SGDLS and CDR2 YYNGEE. V trimming: 0 bases; J trimming: 2 bases; junction bases outside the gene matches: 4. The CDR3 contains 15 residues. Sample: PBMCs. This sequence originates from a woman aged 60-75 years in good health and CMV-seronegative. The chain combines TRBV9 with TRBJ1-1; 7 nucleotides align to TRBD1. The DNA of the CDR3 is TGTGCCAGCAGCGTAGACAGGGGACCTAACACTGAAGCTTTCTTT. It codes for CASSVDRGPNTEAFF.